This T cell receptor (beta chain) was captured by sequencing in a study of patients and donors after allogeneic stem cell transplantation. Many counts were recorded for this clonotype. The CDR3 runs 13 residues. After removal of 6 bases from V and 7 bases from J, the junction contained 5 bases not matched to a gene. TCRdb re-analysed the RT-PCR reads in MiXCR, keeping a single row per CDR3 protein. The repertoire holds about 87,000 distinct CDR3 sequences, with around 5% as singletons. This clonotype originated in a human donor who was either an allogeneic HSCT recipient or a stem cell or donor lymphocyte infusion donor (not recorded which). It is not recorded whose cells these are; they may come from a transplant donor. The genes are TRBV12-3 or TRBV12-4 and TRBJ1-5; 8 nucleotides agree with TRBD1. Sequencing input: blood, either unsorted or a sorted T cell fraction (not recorded which). The chain's CDR3 is CASRGQGGQPQHF. The CDR3 nucleotides are TGTGCCAGCAGAGGACAGGGTGGACAGCCCCAGCATTTT.